These 3 T cell receptor beta chains share one sample of origin, sequenced in a study of beta chain features in type 1 diabetes. Study outcomes and limitations: Moderate yet significant TCRB CDR3 shortening was seen in Type 1 diabetes patients in all four CD4+ subsets.

Expressed TCRB transcripts were sequenced because the entire RNA isolate underwent reverse transcription. Profiled with immunoSEQ multiplex PCR; TCRdb holds only in-frame clones, not every one. The table records 600,000 to 700,000 clones, 13% of them present only once. No antigen has been assigned to these receptors. Sequencing was carried out using naive CD4+ T cells from blood. The source is a young man with type 1 diabetes.

This clone occurred a few times. The rearrangement joins TRBV28 to TRBJ1-6, with 7 bases that match TRBD1. The CDR3 spans 15 residues. V lost 5 bases to trimming and J lost 5 bases; unmatched junction nucleotides: 6. Per the germline V gene, CDR1 is MDHEN and CDR2 is SYDVKM. CDR3 loop: CASSPTGRNNSPLHF. CDR3 coding DNA: TGTGCCAGCAGTCCGACAGGGCGGAATAATTCACCCCTCCACTTT.

This clone was counted only a few times. This sequence joins TRBV7-2 and TRBJ2-5, with D maybe TRBD2 (6 bases). Germline V gene data show CDR1 as SGHTA and CDR2 as FQGNSA. V lost 2 bases, J lost 5 bases, and 15 bases lay in between. The CDR3 runs 15 residues. This CDR3 reads CASSLWAGGGETQYF. The DNA of the CDR3 is TGTGCCAGCAGCTTATGGGCCGGAGGAGGGGAGACCCAGTACTTC.

The rearrangement joins TRBV30 to TRBJ1-4, with TRBD1 identical over 7 bases. This CDR3 comprises 13 residues. Losses at the gene ends were 5 bases for V and 4 bases for J; bases not matched to a gene: 4. In germline, CDR1 is GTSNPN, CDR2 SVGIG (reference sequence). CDR3 sequence reads: CAWGGQFNEKLFF. The CDR3 DNA is TGTGCCTGGGGGGGACAGTTTAATGAAAAACTGTTTTTT. Full variable domain (missing parts from reference TRBV30 and TRBJ1-4): SQTIHQWPATLVQPVGSPLSLECTVEGTSNPNLYWYRQAAGRGLQLLFYSVGIGQISSEVPQNLSASRPQDRQFILSSKKLLLSDSGFYLCAWGGQFNEKLFFGSGTQLSVL.